One TCR beta chain is described in this entry. Original data processing: How many nucleated cells were present was estimated from reference gene primer amplification. Profiling relied on immunoSEQ multiplex PCR, and the TCRdb table lists in-frame clones only, not all of them. Clonal size and the V and J genes are those of that table, whereas D and trimming came from the DNA. The sample consists of under 150,000 clones, approximately 80% of them appearing once. This entry is derived from a study of blood T cell repertoires in COVID-19. Study-level information: There were acute and convalescent COVID-19 samples, and they came from the United States, Italy and Spain. PBMCs, B-cell-depleted T cells, or T cells were the source of the cDNA or gDNA that made up the material.

The CDR3 contains 13 residues. V lost 5 bases to trimming and J lost 3 bases; unmatched junction nucleotides: 3. The sequence came from a man aged 80 or over with acute or convalescent COVID-19. V gene TRBV12-3 or TRBV12-4 combines with J gene TRBJ2-7; 8 bases fit TRBD2. Sequences were obtained from peripheral blood. The DNA of the CDR3 is TGTGCCAGCAGTACGACTAGCGTCTACGAGCAGTACTTC. As protein: CASSTTSVYEQYF.